Listed below are T cell receptor beta chains from one sample, sequenced in a study of blood T cell repertoires in COVID-19. Sequencing was performed with immunoSEQ multiplex PCR; in TCRdb, only in-frame clones are kept and a portion is missing. Found here are about 140,000 clones, more than 60% of them singletons; the top ten hold roughly 14%. Sequencing was carried out using peripheral blood. The receptors shown here come from a man older than 75 with acute or convalescent COVID-19. Both conserved end residues are part of each CDR3. The D gene is left open where the match is weak. Clone sizes are given selectively: once, few, many, or a class where the clone is expanded.

D: TRBD1; V: TRBV24-1; J: TRBJ2-3; size: -; CDR3: CATSSTSGTGFGTDTQYF; DNA: TGTGCCACCTCAAGCACTTCTGGGACAGGGTTCGGCACAGATACGCAGTATTTT
D: -; V: TRBV7-9; J: TRBJ1-2; size: -; CDR3: CASSSQGADGYTF; DNA: TGTGCCAGCAGCTCCCAAGGGGCTGACGGCTACACCTTC
D: -; V: TRBV6-2/TRBV6-3; J: TRBJ1-5; size: -; CDR3: CASSPHERNQPQHF; DNA: TGTGCCAGCAGTCCCCACGAGAGGAATCAGCCCCAGCATTTT
D: TRBD1; V: TRBV30; J: TRBJ1-6; size: -; CDR3: CAWSATLPGTGNSPLHF; DNA: TGTGCCTGGAGTGCCACCCTTCCCGGGACAGGGAATTCACCCCTCCACTTT
D: -; V: TRBV7-2; J: TRBJ2-2; size: -; CDR3: CASSFTPAGTGELFF; DNA: TGTGCCAGCAGCTTTACCCCGGCAGGGACCGGGGAGCTGTTTTTT
D: TRBD1; V: TRBV7-3; J: TRBJ2-7; size: -; CDR3: CASSPRQGAYEQYF; DNA: TGTGCCAGCAGCCCGCGACAGGGGGCTTACGAGCAGTACTTC
D: TRBD1; V: TRBV3-1/TRBV3-2; J: TRBJ2-3; size: -; CDR3: CASSPGQGAGGTDTQYF; DNA: TGTGCCAGCAGCCCGGGACAGGGGGCTGGGGGCACAGATACGCAGTATTTT
D: TRBD2; V: TRBV4-2; J: TRBJ2-5; size: -; CDR3: CASSQPGGGDQETQYF; DNA: TGTGCCAGCAGCCAGCCTGGCGGGGGGGACCAAGAGACCCAGTACTTC
D: TRBD2; V: TRBV6-2/TRBV6-3; J: TRBJ2-2; size: -; CDR3: CASSPGTSGSANTGELFF; DNA: TGTGCCAGCAGCCCTGGGACTAGCGGGAGCGCGAACACCGGGGAGCTGTTTTTT
D: TRBD1; V: TRBV18; J: TRBJ1-2; size: -; CDR3: CASSLPGQGALDGYTF; DNA: TGTGCCAGCTCACTGCCGGGACAGGGGGCGCTGGATGGCTACACCTTC
D: -; V: TRBV24-1; J: TRBJ2-2; size: -; CDR3: CATSGGSTRGELFF; DNA: TGTGCCACCAGTGGCGGGTCTACCAGAGGGGAGCTGTTTTTT
D: TRBD1; V: TRBV6-5; J: TRBJ2-7; size: -; CDR3: CASSRKGTGEYEQYF; DNA: TGTGCCAGCAGCAGAAAGGGCACAGGGGAGTACGAGCAGTACTTC
D: TRBD2; V: TRBV18; J: TRBJ2-2; size: -; CDR3: CASSPRRGDTGELFF; DNA: TGTGCCAGCTCACCACGGCGGGGGGACACCGGGGAGCTGTTTTTT
D: TRBD2; V: TRBV7-2; J: TRBJ2-1; size: -; CDR3: CASSVSGGRNNEQFF; DNA: TGTGCCAGCAGCGTTAGCGGGGGGCGGAACAATGAGCAGTTCTTC
D: TRBD1; V: TRBV29-1; J: TRBJ1-2; size: once; CDR3: CSVDEADRVGSYGYTF; DNA: TGCAGCGTTGATGAGGCCGACAGGGTAGGTAGCTATGGCTACACCTTC
D: TRBD1; V: TRBV5-3; J: TRBJ1-5; size: once; CDR3: CARSRPGTGEFKAQPQHF; DNA: TGTGCCAGAAGCCGACCAGGGACAGGGGAATTCAAGGCTCAGCCCCAGCATTTT
D: TRBD1; V: TRBV6-5; J: TRBJ1-5; size: once; CDR3: CASSPGQDNQPQHF; DNA: TGTGCCAGCAGTCCGGGACAGGACAATCAGCCCCAGCATTTT
D: TRBD1; V: TRBV24-1; J: TRBJ2-5; size: -; CDR3: CATSDRGQGGGETQYF; DNA: TGTGCCACCAGTGACAGGGGACAGGGGGGAGGAGAGACCCAGTACTTC
D: TRBD1; V: TRBV7-2; J: TRBJ2-3; size: -; CDR3: CASSLVKGASDTQYF; DNA: TGTGCCAGCAGCTTAGTTAAGGGGGCGTCAGATACGCAGTATTTT
D: TRBD1; V: TRBV11-2; J: TRBJ2-7; size: few; CDR3: CASSLTGAIGEQYF; DNA: TGTGCCAGCAGCTTAACAGGGGCAATAGGCGAGCAGTACTTC
D: -; V: TRBV3-1/TRBV3-2; J: TRBJ1-4; size: -; CDR3: CASSTRIGQRATNEKLFF; DNA: TGTGCCAGCAGCACAAGGATAGGACAGAGAGCAACTAATGAAAAACTGTTTTTT
D: -; V: TRBV7-3; J: TRBJ2-2; size: -; CDR3: CASSLGQTGELFF; DNA: TGTGCCAGCAGCTTAGGACAGACCGGGGAGCTGTTTTTT
D: -; V: TRBV7-2; J: TRBJ2-5; size: few; CDR3: CASSVVGGFPTQYF; DNA: TGTGCCAGCAGCGTAGTAGGAGGATTTCCGACCCAGTACTTC
D: TRBD1; V: TRBV5-1; J: TRBJ2-7; size: -; CDR3: CASSLGGQGFSYEQYF; DNA: TGCGCCAGCAGCTTGGGAGGACAGGGGTTCTCCTACGAGCAGTACTTC
D: -; V: TRBV7-3; J: TRBJ2-3; size: -; CDR3: CASSLNVQSTDTQYF; DNA: TGTGCCAGCAGCTTAAACGTACAGAGCACAGATACGCAGTATTTT
D: -; V: TRBV6-5; J: TRBJ1-3; size: -; CDR3: CASSDAWSSGNTIYF; DNA: TGTGCCAGCAGCGACGCCTGGAGCTCTGGAAACACCATATATTTT
D: -; V: TRBV7-3; J: TRBJ1-5; size: -; CDR3: CASSLTLDQPQHF; DNA: TGTGCCAGCAGCTTAACTCTAGATCAGCCCCAGCATTTT
D: TRBD2; V: TRBV7-9; J: TRBJ2-7; size: few; CDR3: CASSLWRGGSSYEQYF; DNA: TGTGCCAGCAGCTTATGGCGGGGGGGCAGCTCCTACGAGCAGTACTTC
D: -; V: TRBV7-8; J: TRBJ2-3; size: -; CDR3: CASSLVRVTTSDTQYF; DNA: TGTGCCAGCAGCTTAGTCAGGGTGACCACATCAGATACGCAGTATTTT
D: TRBD1; V: TRBV19; J: TRBJ1-4; size: -; CDR3: CASSDRRGLGNEKLFF; DNA: TGTGCCAGTAGTGACCGGAGGGGGCTTGGGAATGAAAAACTGTTTTTT
D: -; V: TRBV4-1; J: TRBJ1-2; size: -; CDR3: CASSQEGQYGYTF; DNA: TGCGCCAGCAGCCAAGAGGGCCAGTATGGCTACACCTTC
D: -; V: TRBV20-1; J: TRBJ1-5; size: -; CDR3: CSASPTGINQPQHF; DNA: TGCAGTGCTAGTCCTACAGGGATCAATCAGCCCCAGCATTTT
D: TRBD1; V: TRBV24-1; J: TRBJ2-1; size: once; CDR3: CATSDPGQGSYNEQFF; DNA: TGTGCCACCAGTGACCCCGGACAGGGATCCTACAATGAGCAGTTCTTC
D: -; V: TRBV6-5; J: TRBJ1-6; size: -; CDR3: CASRRGSGSPLHF; DNA: TGTGCCAGCCGGAGGGGATCAGGTTCACCCCTCCACTTT
D: TRBD2; V: TRBV27; J: TRBJ2-1; size: -; CDR3: CASRQTGLAGGNEQFF; DNA: TGTGCCAGCAGGCAAACGGGACTAGCGGGGGGAAATGAGCAGTTCTTC
D: TRBD1; V: TRBV2; J: TRBJ1-2; size: -; CDR3: CASTPDRVTNYGYTF; DNA: TGTGCCAGCACGCCGGACAGGGTGACTAACTATGGCTACACCTTC
D: -; V: TRBV4-2; J: TRBJ1-2; size: -; CDR3: CASSQGDWTYGTVNYGYTF; DNA: TGTGCCAGCAGCCAAGGAGATTGGACTTACGGAACTGTAAACTATGGCTACACCTTC
D: -; V: TRBV4-3; J: TRBJ2-3; size: -; CDR3: CASSKRKKTGIPDTQYF; DNA: TGCGCCAGCAGCAAACGAAAAAAAACAGGGATCCCAGATACGCAGTATTTT
D: TRBD2; V: TRBV7-2; J: TRBJ2-3; size: -; CDR3: CASSPWERGDTDTQYF; DNA: TGTGCCAGCAGCCCGTGGGAGCGGGGGGACACAGATACGCAGTATTTT
D: -; V: TRBV7-6; J: TRBJ1-1; size: -; CDR3: CASSFSYESGAFF; DNA: TGTGCCAGCAGCTTTAGCTATGAATCCGGAGCTTTCTTT
D: -; V: TRBV7-9; J: TRBJ1-1; size: -; CDR3: CASSQETGKWGAEAFF; DNA: TGTGCCAGCAGCCAGGAGACGGGCAAGTGGGGAGCTGAAGCTTTCTTT
D: TRBD1; V: TRBV30; J: TRBJ1-5; size: -; CDR3: CACTRDRGSNQPQHF; DNA: TGTGCCTGCACCAGGGACAGGGGATCCAATCAGCCCCAGCATTTT
D: TRBD1; V: TRBV2; J: TRBJ2-7; size: -; CDR3: CASSDRGFSYEQYF; DNA: TGTGCCAGCAGTGACAGGGGGTTTTCCTACGAGCAGTACTTC
D: -; V: TRBV6-5; J: TRBJ2-3; size: -; CDR3: CASSYRTSRTDTQYF; DNA: TGTGCCAGCAGTTACCGGACATCCCGCACAGATACGCAGTATTTT
D: TRBD1; V: TRBV7-9; J: TRBJ2-5; size: -; CDR3: CASSQETGVQYF; DNA: TGTGCCAGCAGCCAGGAGACAGGGGTCCAGTACTTC
D: -; V: TRBV6-1; J: TRBJ2-1; size: -; CDR3: CASSEPDRVGGEFF; DNA: TGTGCCAGCAGTGAGCCCGACAGGGTAGGCGGGGAGTTCTTC
D: TRBD1; V: TRBV28; J: TRBJ2-7; size: -; CDR3: CASSAPPGTVNSYEQYF; DNA: TGTGCCAGCAGTGCTCCCCCGGGGACAGTTAACTCCTACGAGCAGTACTTC
D: TRBD1; V: TRBV5-6; J: TRBJ2-1; size: -; CDR3: CASSLAGLGDRPQFF; DNA: TGTGCCAGCAGCTTGGCGGGTTTGGGGGACAGACCGCAGTTCTTC
D: TRBD2; V: TRBV28; J: TRBJ2-3; size: -; CDR3: CASSSLAGGLRDTQYF; DNA: TGTGCCAGCAGTTCTCTAGCGGGGGGGCTCCGGGATACGCAGTATTTT
D: TRBD2; V: TRBV15; J: TRBJ2-1; size: -; CDR3: CATSSATASGGLSYNEQFF; DNA: TGTGCCACCAGCAGCGCCACGGCCAGCGGGGGGCTTTCATACAATGAGCAGTTCTTC
D: TRBD1; V: TRBV10-3; J: TRBJ1-2; size: -; CDR3: CAIRGPGGGYGYTF; DNA: TGTGCCATCCGAGGGCCAGGGGGCGGGTATGGCTACACCTTC
D: -; V: TRBV7-9; J: TRBJ2-6; size: many; CDR3: CASSRSERSPGANVLTF; DNA: TGTGCCAGCAGCCGGAGTGAGAGGTCCCCGGGGGCCAACGTCCTGACTTTC
D: -; V: TRBV5-1; J: TRBJ1-2; size: -; CDR3: CASSFGSQLPNYGYTF; DNA: TGCGCCAGCAGCTTTGGTTCCCAACTACCTAACTATGGCTACACCTTC
D: TRBD1; V: TRBV19; J: TRBJ2-1; size: once; CDR3: CASSMEGGRRGEQFF; DNA: TGTGCCAGTAGTATGGAAGGGGGCCGCCGGGGTGAGCAGTTCTTC
D: TRBD2; V: TRBV5-6; J: TRBJ2-5; size: -; CDR3: CASSSLAGTLRTQYF; DNA: TGTGCCAGCAGCTCCCTAGCGGGGACCTTACGGACCCAGTACTTC
D: TRBD2; V: TRBV10-2; J: TRBJ2-2; size: -; CDR3: CASSASGGTGELFF; DNA: TGCGCCAGCAGTGCAAGCGGGGGAACCGGGGAGCTGTTTTTT
D: TRBD1; V: TRBV5-5; J: TRBJ1-1; size: many; CDR3: CASSLGQTNTEAFF; DNA: TGTGCCAGCAGCCTGGGACAGACAAACACTGAAGCTTTCTTT
D: TRBD1; V: TRBV19; J: TRBJ2-7; size: -; CDR3: CASSISGTGIYEQYF; DNA: TGTGCCAGTAGTATTTCCGGGACAGGGATCTACGAGCAGTACTTC